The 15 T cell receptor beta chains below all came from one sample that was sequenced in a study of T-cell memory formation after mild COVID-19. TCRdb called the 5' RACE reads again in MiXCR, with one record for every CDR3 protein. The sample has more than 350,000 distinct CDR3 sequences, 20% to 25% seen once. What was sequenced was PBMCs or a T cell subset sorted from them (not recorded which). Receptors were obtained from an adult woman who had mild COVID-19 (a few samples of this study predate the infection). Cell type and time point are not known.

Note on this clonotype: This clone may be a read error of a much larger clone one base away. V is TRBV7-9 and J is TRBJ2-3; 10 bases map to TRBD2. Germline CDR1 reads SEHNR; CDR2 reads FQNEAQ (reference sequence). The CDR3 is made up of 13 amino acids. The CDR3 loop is CDSSLAGDDTQYF. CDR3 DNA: TGTGACAGCAGCCTAGCGGGAGATGATACGCAGTATTTT.

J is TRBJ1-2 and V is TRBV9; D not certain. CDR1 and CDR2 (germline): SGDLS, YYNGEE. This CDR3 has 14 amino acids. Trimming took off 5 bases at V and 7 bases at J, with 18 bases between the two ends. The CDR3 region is CASRTDGLPTGYTF. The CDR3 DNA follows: TGTGCCAGCAGAACGGACGGCCTTCCTACTGGCTACACCTTC.

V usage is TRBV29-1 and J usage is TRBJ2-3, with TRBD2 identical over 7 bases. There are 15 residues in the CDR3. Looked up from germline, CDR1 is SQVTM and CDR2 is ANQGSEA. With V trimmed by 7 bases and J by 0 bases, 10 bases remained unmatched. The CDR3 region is CSASRLAASTDTQYF. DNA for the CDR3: TGCAGCGCCTCCCGACTAGCTGCTAGCACAGATACGCAGTATTTT.

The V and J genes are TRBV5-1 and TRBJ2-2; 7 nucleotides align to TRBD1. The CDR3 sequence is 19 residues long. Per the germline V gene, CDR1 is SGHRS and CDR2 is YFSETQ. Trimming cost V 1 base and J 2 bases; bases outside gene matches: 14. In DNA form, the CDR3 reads TGCGCCAGCAGCTTGAGGTACAGGGGCCCTCTAGGTAACACCGGGGAGCTGTTTTTT. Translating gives CASSLRYRGPLGNTGELFF.

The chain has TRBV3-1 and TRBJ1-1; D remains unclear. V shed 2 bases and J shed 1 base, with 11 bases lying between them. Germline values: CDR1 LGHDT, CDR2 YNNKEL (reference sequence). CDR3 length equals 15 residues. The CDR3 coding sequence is TGTGCCAGCAGCCAATCGACGGTGACGAACACTGAAGCTTTCTTT. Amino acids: CASSQSTVTNTEAFF.

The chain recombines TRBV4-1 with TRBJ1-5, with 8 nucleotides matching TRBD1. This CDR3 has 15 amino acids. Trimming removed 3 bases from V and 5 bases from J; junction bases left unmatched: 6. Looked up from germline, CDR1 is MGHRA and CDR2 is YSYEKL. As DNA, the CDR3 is TGCGCCAGCAGCCATCCACAGGGGGAAGATCAGCCCCAGCATTTT. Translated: CASSHPQGEDQPQHF.

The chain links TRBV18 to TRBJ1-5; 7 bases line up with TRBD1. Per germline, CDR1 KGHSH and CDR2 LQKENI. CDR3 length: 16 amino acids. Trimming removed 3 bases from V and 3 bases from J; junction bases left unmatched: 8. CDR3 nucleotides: TGTGCCAGCTCACCCTTGGGGACAGCTTTCAATCAGCCCCAGCATTTT. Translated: CASSPLGTAFNQPQHF.

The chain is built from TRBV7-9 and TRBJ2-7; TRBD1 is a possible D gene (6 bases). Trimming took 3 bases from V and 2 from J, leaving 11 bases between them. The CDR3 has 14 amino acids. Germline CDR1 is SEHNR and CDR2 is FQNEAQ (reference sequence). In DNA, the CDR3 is TGTGCCAGCAGCTTCCGGGACACTCCCTACGAGCAGTACTTC. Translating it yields CASSFRDTPYEQYF.

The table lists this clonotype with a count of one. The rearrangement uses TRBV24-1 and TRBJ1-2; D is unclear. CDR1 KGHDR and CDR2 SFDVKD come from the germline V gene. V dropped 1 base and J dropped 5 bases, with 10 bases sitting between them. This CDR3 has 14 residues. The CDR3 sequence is CATSDLAVSYGYTF. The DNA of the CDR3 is TGTGCCACCAGTGATTTAGCAGTTAGTTATGGCTACACCTTC.

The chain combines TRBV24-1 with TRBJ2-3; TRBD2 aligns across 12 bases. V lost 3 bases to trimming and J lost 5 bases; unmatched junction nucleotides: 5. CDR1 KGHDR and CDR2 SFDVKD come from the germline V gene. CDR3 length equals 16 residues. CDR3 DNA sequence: TGTGCCACCAGTGATCCTAGCGGGAGGGCTAAAGATACGCAGTATTTT. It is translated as CATSDPSGRAKDTQYF.

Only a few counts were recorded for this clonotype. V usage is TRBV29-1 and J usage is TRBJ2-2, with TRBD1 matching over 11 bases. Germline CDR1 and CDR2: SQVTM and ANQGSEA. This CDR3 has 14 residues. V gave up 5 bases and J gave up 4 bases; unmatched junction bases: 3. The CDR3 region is CSVLGQGATGELFF. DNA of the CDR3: TGCAGCGTTTTAGGACAGGGGGCCACCGGGGAGCTGTTTTTT.

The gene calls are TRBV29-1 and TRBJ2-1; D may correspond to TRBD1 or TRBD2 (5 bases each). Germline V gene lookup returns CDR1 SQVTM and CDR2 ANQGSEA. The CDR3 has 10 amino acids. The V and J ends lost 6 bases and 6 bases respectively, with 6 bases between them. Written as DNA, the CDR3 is TGCAGCGTAGGGACCAATGAGCAGTTCTTC. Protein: CSVGTNEQFF.

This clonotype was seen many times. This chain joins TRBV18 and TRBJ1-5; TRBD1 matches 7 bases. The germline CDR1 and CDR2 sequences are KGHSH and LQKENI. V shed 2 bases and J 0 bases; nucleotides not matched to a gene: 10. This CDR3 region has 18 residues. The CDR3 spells CASSPIRQGSYSNQPQHF. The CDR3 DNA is TGTGCCAGCTCACCAATCAGACAGGGATCTTATAGCAATCAGCCCCAGCATTTT.

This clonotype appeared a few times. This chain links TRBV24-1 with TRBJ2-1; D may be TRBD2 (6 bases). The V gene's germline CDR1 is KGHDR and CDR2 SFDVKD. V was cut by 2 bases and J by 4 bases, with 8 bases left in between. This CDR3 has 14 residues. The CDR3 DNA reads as TGTGCCACCAGTGATTCGGGGGTTTACAATGAGCAGTTCTTC. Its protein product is CATSDSGVYNEQFF.

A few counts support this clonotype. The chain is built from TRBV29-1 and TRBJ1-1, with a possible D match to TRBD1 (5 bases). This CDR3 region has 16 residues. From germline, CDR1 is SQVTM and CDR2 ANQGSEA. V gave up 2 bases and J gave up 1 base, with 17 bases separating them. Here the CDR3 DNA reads TGCAGCGTTGAATGGCCCGAAGGGACGGGGAACACTGAAGCTTTCTTT. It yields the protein CSVEWPEGTGNTEAFF.